The clone carrying this TCR beta chain appeared a few times. This specimen belongs to a study of early T cells in non-severe SARS-CoV-2 infection. Individual cDNA molecules were tagged with unique molecular identifiers. One entry per CDR3 protein results from TCRdb running MiXCR on the 5' RACE reads. The sample holds 70,000 to 95,000 distinct CDR3 sequences, roughly 14% seen once. The ends were cut back, 5 bases at V and 6 bases at J, with 21 bases in the middle. Germline-derived CDR1 and CDR2 are SGHVS and FQNEAQ. The CDR3 totals 16 residues. The chain joins TRBV7-8 to TRBJ2-3; D may match TRBD1 or TRBD2 (5 bases each). This TCR was recovered from an adult who was a healthcare worker with PCR-confirmed SARS-CoV-2 infection or an uninfected control (not recorded which). The source material was whole blood. In nucleotides, the CDR3 is TGTGCCAGCAGCCTAAACAGGATAGGGACCTGGGATACGCAGTATTTT. Protein sequence: CASSLNRIGTWDTQYF. The whole variable domain, remainder taken from reference TRBV7-8 and TRBJ2-3, is GAGVSQSPRYKVAKRGQDVALRCDPISGHVSLFWYQQALGQGPEFLTYFQNEAQLDKSGLPSDRFFAERPEGSVSTLKIQRTQQEDSAVYLCASSLNRIGTWDTQYFGPGTRLTVL.